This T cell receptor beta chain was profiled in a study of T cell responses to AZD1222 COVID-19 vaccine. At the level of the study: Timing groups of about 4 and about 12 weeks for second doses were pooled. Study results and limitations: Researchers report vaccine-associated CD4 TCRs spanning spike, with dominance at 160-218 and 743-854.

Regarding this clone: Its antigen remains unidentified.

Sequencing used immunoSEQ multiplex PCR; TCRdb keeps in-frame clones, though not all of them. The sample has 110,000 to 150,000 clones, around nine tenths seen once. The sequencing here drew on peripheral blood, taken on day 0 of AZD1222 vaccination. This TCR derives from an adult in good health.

This chain's CDR3 is CASSREGGQRFNIQYF. The CDR3 bases are TGCGCCAGCAGCCGGGAGGGAGGGCAGAGGTTTAACATTCAGTACTTC. The genes are TRBV5-1 and TRBJ2-4; TRBD2 matches 8 bases. J was trimmed by 7 bases and V by 4 bases; bases with no gene match: 13. CDR1 is SGHRS and CDR2 is YFSETQ in the germline V gene. CDR3 length: 16 amino acids.